Following are 25 T cell receptor beta chains from one sample sequenced in a study of blood T cell repertoires in COVID-19. Data came from immunoSEQ multiplex PCR; TCRdb stores just in-frame clones and leaves some out. The sample yields approximately 200,000 clones, about 80% seen once. The specimen sequenced was peripheral blood. The source of these receptors is a woman in her sixties or seventies with acute or convalescent COVID-19.

The rearrangement joins TRBV25-1 to TRBJ1-2; TRBD1 aligns across 8 bases. CDR1 and CDR2 (germline): MGHDK, SYGVNS. The CDR3 is 15 amino acids. V shed 2 bases, J shed 6 bases, and the junction held 8 bases outside the gene matches. As DNA, the CDR3 is TGTGCCAGCAGTGAACCTGGACAGGGCGGTAATGGCTACACCTTC. Translating it yields CASSEPGQGGNGYTF.

The rearrangement joins TRBV6-2 or TRBV6-3 to TRBJ2-1, with TRBD1 as a possible D gene (5 bases). The CDR3 consists of 14 residues. With 3 bases removed from V and 5 bases from J, the gap between germline ends came to 11 bases. Germline lookup yields CDR1 MNHEY and CDR2 SVGEGT. CDR3 protein: CASSYRAGNNEQFF. The CDR3, as DNA: TGTGCCAGCAGTTATCGTGCAGGGAACAATGAGCAGTTCTTC.

The DNA for the CDR3 is TGTGCCAGTATGACCCCGGGACAGGCCTATGGCTACACCTTC. Protein product: CASMTPGQAYGYTF. The rearrangement uses TRBV19 and TRBJ1-2, with 8 bases identical to TRBD1. There are 14 residues in the CDR3. Per the germline V gene, CDR1 is LNHDA and CDR2 is SQIVND (reference sequence). V shed 7 bases and J 4 bases; nucleotides not matched to a gene: 8.

V usage is TRBV2 and J usage is TRBJ1-2, with 7 nucleotides matching TRBD1. Germline CDR1 and CDR2: SNHLY and FYNNEI. Trimming took 8 bases from V and 2 from J; bases not matched to a gene: 2. There are 12 residues in the CDR3. The CDR3 is CASATGNYGYTF. The CDR3 DNA is TGTGCCAGCGCGACAGGGAACTATGGCTACACCTTC.

This clone showed up just once. J is TRBJ1-5 and V is TRBV19, with D possibly matching TRBD1 (5 bases). Germline V gives CDR1 LNHDA, CDR2 SQIVND (reference sequence). CDR3 length equals 15 residues. Trimming cost V 3 bases and J 6 bases, with 15 bases left between them. CDR3 in DNA: TGTGCCAGTAGTATTGGGCAGGGTGAAAGTCAGCCCCAGCATTTT. Translating it yields CASSIGQGESQPQHF.

The gene calls are TRBV28 and TRBJ1-2; 10 positions agree with TRBD1. This CDR3 comprises 16 residues. Germline trimming cut 8 bases from V and 4 bases from J; bases unmatched to any gene: 13. Per the germline V gene, CDR1 is MDHEN and CDR2 is SYDVKM. CDR3 bases: TGTGCCAGCTGCCGGGACAGGGGCCTTTGCCCCTATGGCTACACCTTC. Protein product: CASCRDRGLCPYGYTF.

The chain carries TRBV29-1 and TRBJ1-2, with 9 nucleotides matching TRBD1. CDR3 length equals 11 residues. V trimming: 7 bases; J trimming: 8 bases; junction bases outside the gene matches: 5. From germline, CDR1 is SQVTM and CDR2 ANQGSEA. CDR3 residues: CSARDREGYTF. Here the CDR3 DNA reads TGCAGCGCGCGGGACAGGGAGGGCTACACCTTC.

The chain recombines TRBV5-6 with TRBJ2-7; the D is unclear. Trimming cost V 0 bases and J 4 bases, with 8 bases left between them. Germline V gene lookup returns CDR1 SGHDT and CDR2 YYEEEE. The CDR3 covers 13 residues. In nucleotides, the CDR3 is TGTGCCAGCAGCTTGGTAACAGATTACGAGCAGTACTTC. This codes for CASSLVTDYEQYF.

The rearrangement links TRBV3-1 (or the pseudogene TRBV3-2) to TRBJ1-6; D ambiguous. The length of the CDR3 is 14 residues. Trimming took off 1 base at V and 7 bases at J, with 8 bases between the two ends. In germline, CDR1 is LGHDT, CDR2 YNNKEL (reference sequence). The CDR3 spells CASSQAPPNSPLHF. The CDR3 bases are TGTGCCAGCAGCCAAGCCCCTCCGAATTCACCCCTCCACTTT.

To note about this clone: Other DNA sequences in the sample encode the same CDR3. This chain connects TRBV7-8 to TRBJ2-3, with D perhaps TRBD1 (6 bases). The V and J ends lost 5 bases and 2 bases respectively, with 11 bases between them. CDR3 length equals 14 residues. From germline, CDR1 is SGHVS and CDR2 FQNEAQ. This CDR3 reads CASSLRDNTDTQYF. The CDR3, as DNA: TGTGCCAGCAGCCTCCGGGACAACACAGATACGCAGTATTTT.

The chain combines TRBV10-3 with TRBJ1-4, with D perhaps TRBD1 (6 bases). The CDR3 extends over 13 amino acids. V dropped 4 bases and J dropped 5 bases, with 8 bases sitting between them. Germline lookup yields CDR1 ENHRY and CDR2 SYGVKD. CDR3 sequence (DNA): TGTGCCATCAGTGGGACAGCGAATGAAAAACTGTTTTTT. It yields the protein CAISGTANEKLFF.

V and J are TRBV29-1 and TRBJ2-7; perhaps TRBD2 as D (5 bases). Germline V CDR1 and CDR2: SQVTM, ANQGSEA. V lost 4 bases to trimming and J lost 4 bases, with 14 bases between them. This CDR3 contains 13 residues. CDR3 protein: CSVAERAEYEQYF. The CDR3 nucleotides read TGCAGCGTTGCTGAGAGGGCCGAATACGAGCAGTACTTC.

CDR3 sequence (DNA): TGCGCCAGCAGCTTGGCAGGGGACAGCTCTGGAAACACCATATATTTT. Its protein is CASSLAGDSSGNTIYF. V and J are TRBV5-1 and TRBJ1-3, with TRBD1 matching 7 bases. The CDR3 sequence is 16 residues long. V shed 0 bases, J shed 0 bases, and the junction held 3 bases outside the gene matches. Germline assignment: CDR1 SGHRS and CDR2 YFSETQ.

This clone was observed a handful of times. The genes are TRBV5-5 and TRBJ1-4; tentative D call: TRBD1 (6 bases). The CDR3 has 13 residues. V lost 6 bases and J lost 4, with 10 bases in between. The germline V gene has CDR1 SGHKS and CDR2 YYEKEE (reference sequence). The CDR3 spells CASTRDINEKLFF. CDR3 in DNA: TGTGCCAGCACCCGGGACATTAATGAAAAACTGTTTTTT.

The chain couples TRBV9 to TRBJ2-6, with D tentatively TRBD1 (7 bases). The V end was cut by 2 bases, the J end by 0 bases, with 21 bases between. This CDR3 is 20 amino acids long. CDR1 and CDR2 from the germline V gene are SGDLS and YYNGEE. The CDR3 DNA sequence: TGTGCCAGCAGCGTCAGACAGGGTAGGGGACTGGTCTCTGGGGCCAACGTCCTGACTTTC. It codes for CASSVRQGRGLVSGANVLTF.

This chain uses TRBV19 with TRBJ1-1; 11 nucleotides match TRBD1. The CDR3 length is 15 residues. The V segment lost 4 bases and the J segment 1 base; nucleotides outside the gene matches: 2. The germline V gene has CDR1 LNHDA and CDR2 SQIVND (reference sequence). In DNA, the CDR3 is TGTGCCAGTAGTAGGGACAGGGGGACGAACACTGAAGCTTTCTTT. Encoded protein: CASSRDRGTNTEAFF.

This chain joins TRBV7-2 and TRBJ1-1; D perhaps matches TRBD1 (5 bases). The CDR3 consists of 14 residues. V was cut by 5 bases and J by 0 bases, with 10 bases left in between. CDR1 SGHTA and CDR2 FQGNSA come from the germline V gene. CDR3 coding DNA: TGTGCCAGCAGCCAGGGCCATATGAACACTGAAGCTTTCTTT. It codes for CASSQGHMNTEAFF.

The DNA for the CDR3 is TGTGCCAGCAGGCCAAACAGGGCAACTAATGAAAAACTGTTTTTT. Translation gives CASRPNRATNEKLFF. The rearrangement joins TRBV6-6 to TRBJ1-4, with D perhaps TRBD1 (6 bases). V shed 6 bases and J shed 0 bases, with 11 bases lying between them. CDR3 size: 15 residues. Germline V gene lookup returns CDR1 MNHNY and CDR2 SVGAGI (reference sequence).

The chain combines TRBV3-1 (or the pseudogene TRBV3-2) with TRBJ2-4; 10 positions match TRBD2. The CDR3 is 21 residues long. The V gene's germline CDR1 is LGHDT and CDR2 YNNKEL (reference sequence). The trim removed 2 bases at V and 1 base at J, leaving 17 bases unmatched. The CDR3 spells CASSQFPPAGGSGVAKNIQYF. Here the CDR3 DNA reads TGTGCCAGCAGCCAATTCCCGCCAGCGGGGGGGTCCGGAGTGGCCAAAAACATTCAGTACTTC.

J is TRBJ1-3 and V is TRBV7-9; a possible D gene is TRBD1 (5 bases). The CDR3 has 15 amino acids. Germline assignment: CDR1 SEHNR and CDR2 FQNEAQ (reference sequence). The V end lost 5 bases, the J end lost 0 bases, and 11 bases lay between the germline ends. DNA of the CDR3: TGTGCCAGCAGCATGTCTGGGGCCTCTGGAAACACCATATATTTT. Protein sequence: CASSMSGASGNTIYF.

This CDR3 is CASSEFSGEAFF. CDR3 DNA sequence: TGCGCCAGCAGTGAGTTTTCAGGCGAAGCTTTCTTT. The genes are TRBV10-2 and TRBJ1-1; D gene uncertain. The V end was cut by 1 base, the J end by 8 bases, with 8 bases between. Looked up from germline, CDR1 is WSHSY and CDR2 is SAAADI. The CDR3 runs to 12 residues.

V and J are TRBV7-9 and TRBJ2-2; 14 bases are shared with TRBD2. The CDR3 consists of 21 residues. Unmatched junction bases numbered 14, after V lost 5 bases and J lost 0 bases. From germline, CDR1 is SEHNR and CDR2 FQNEAQ (reference sequence). The CDR3 DNA sequence: TGTGCCAGCAGCAAACCCCTGGGACTAGCGGGGGATCGCCCGAACACCGGGGAGCTGTTTTTT. It specifies CASSKPLGLAGDRPNTGELFF.

V gene TRBV7-8 combines with J gene TRBJ1-2; D ambiguous. The germline V gene has CDR1 SGHVS and CDR2 FQNEAQ. Trimming removed 0 bases from V and 4 bases from J, with 9 bases in between. CDR3 length equals 14 residues. This CDR3 reads CASSLAGRAYGYTF. In DNA form, the CDR3 reads TGTGCCAGCAGCTTAGCCGGGAGGGCCTATGGCTACACCTTC.

This rearrangement joins TRBV9 to TRBJ2-2; 9 positions match TRBD1. Germline V gene sequence: CDR1 SGDLS, CDR2 YYNGEE. The V gene end was trimmed by 4 bases and the J gene end by 5 bases; junction bases not matched to a gene: 15. The CDR3 sequence is 18 residues long. The chain's CDR3 is CASSTRDRVWQWTGELFF. In nucleotides, the CDR3 is TGTGCCAGCAGCACCCGGGACAGGGTTTGGCAATGGACCGGGGAGCTGTTTTTT.

This chain links TRBV2 with TRBJ1-5; TRBD1 agrees at 7 bases. With V trimmed by 6 bases and J by 3 bases, 8 bases remained unmatched. The CDR3 is made up of 15 amino acids. CDR1 and CDR2 (germline): SNHLY, FYNNEI. CDR3 amino acids: CASSAVDRNNQPQHF. CDR3 DNA sequence: TGTGCCAGCAGCGCCGTGGACAGGAACAATCAGCCCCAGCATTTT.